Each of the 28 T cell receptor beta chains below was sequenced from the same sample in a study of PD-L1 blockade in urothelial cancer. This table comes from immunoSEQ multiplex PCR, and its TCRdb copy is limited to in-frame clones, with some not included. The data hold under 85,000 clones, with 80% to 95% observed a single time. The time point here: peripheral blood 6 weeks after treatment start. Specimen: PBMCs, collected around atezolizumab (anti-PD-L1) treatment. The receptors come from a woman of 80 years or more with urothelial cancer.

The chain joins TRBV20-1 to TRBJ2-7; possible D gene TRBD1, 5 bases. Trimming removed 4 bases at V and 7 bases at J, with 11 bases between. Germline V gene data show CDR1 as DFQATT and CDR2 as SNEGSKA (reference sequence). The CDR3 runs 11 residues. The CDR3 protein is CSATQTEEQYF. The CDR3 DNA follows: TGCAGTGCTACACAGACAGAAGAGCAGTACTTC.

This chain connects TRBV18 to TRBJ2-7; weak D call: TRBD2 (5 bases). Germline CDR1 is KGHSH and CDR2 is LQKENI. Trimming took off 6 bases at V and 2 bases at J, with 20 bases between the two ends. The CDR3 is made up of 16 amino acids. CDR3 sequence reads: CASSPAGRTLPYEQYF. The CDR3 DNA sequence: TGTGCCAGCTCCCCGGCGGGCCGGACGCTACCCTACGAGCAGTACTTC.

The DNA of the CDR3 is TGTGCCAGCAGCGTAGCAGGGGACGCAGCTTTCTCCTACGAGCAGTACTTC. It translates to CASSVAGDAAFSYEQYF. This sequence joins TRBV9 and TRBJ2-7; the D gene is possibly TRBD1 (6 bases). Germline V gene data show CDR1 as SGDLS and CDR2 as YYNGEE. V was cut by 0 bases and J by 0 bases, with 16 bases left in between. This CDR3 comprises 17 residues.

As to this clone: Sequence at one end of the junction differs from germline and may be a read error. The chain combines TRBV14 with TRBJ1-3; a possible D gene is TRBD1 (5 bases). The CDR3 consists of 12 residues. Germline CDR1 SGHDN, CDR2 FVKESK. The CDR3 coding sequence is TGTGCCAGCAGCCAAGATCGGATCGCACAGGCTTTT. Residues: CASSQDRIAQAF.

The CDR3 here is CASSLVPDRVNIQYF. CDR3 DNA: TGTGCCAGCAGCTTAGTGCCGGACAGGGTAAACATTCAGTACTTC. The chain couples TRBV11-3 to TRBJ2-4; 8 bases are a match to TRBD1. Losses at the gene ends were 1 base for V and 6 bases for J; bases not matched to a gene: 5. There are 15 residues in the CDR3. The germline CDR1 and CDR2 sequences are SGHNT and YENEEA.

This clone has a single count. The chain recombines TRBV6-1 with TRBJ1-1, with no clear D. V gave up 6 bases and J gave up 0 bases, with 8 bases separating them. The CDR3 totals 13 residues. Germline V gene lookup returns CDR1 MNHNS and CDR2 SASEGT. CDR3 nucleotides: TGTGCCAGCAGAGCACTAATGAACACTGAAGCTTTCTTT. Amino acids: CASRALMNTEAFF.

The rearrangement joins TRBV7-3 to TRBJ2-1; 9 nucleotides line up with TRBD1. This CDR3 region has 14 residues. J lost 10 bases, V lost 4 bases, and 8 bases had no gene match. CDR1 SGHTA and CDR2 FQGTGA come from the germline V gene. In nucleotides, the CDR3 is TGTGCCAGCAGCTGGACACAGGGGGCGGTGGAGCAGTTCTTC. Translation: CASSWTQGAVEQFF. Full variable domain (outside the CDR3, taken from reference TRBV7-3 and TRBJ2-1): GAGVSQTPSNKVTEKGKYVELRCDPISGHTALYWYRQSLGQGPEFLIYFQGTGAADDSGLPNDRFFAVRPEGSVSTLKIQRTERGDSAVYLCASSWTQGAVEQFFGPGTRLTVL.

This chain links TRBV28 with TRBJ1-4; no clear D. The CDR3 is 15 residues long. V lost 8 bases to trimming and J lost 3 bases, with 16 bases between them. Germline V CDR1 and CDR2: MDHEN, SYDVKM. The CDR3 coding sequence is TGTGCCAGCGAAACTTCAAACGCGGCTAATGAAAAACTGTTTTTT. Its translation: CASETSNAANEKLFF.

The chain links TRBV25-1 to TRBJ2-1, with 8 positions matching TRBD2. This CDR3 region has 15 residues. The germline gives CDR1 MGHDK, CDR2 SYGVNS. Trimming removed 2 bases from V and 7 bases from J; junction bases left unmatched: 7. CDR3 protein: CASSEGAGVGNEQFF. Written as DNA, the CDR3 is TGTGCCAGCAGTGAAGGAGCGGGAGTAGGTAATGAGCAGTTCTTC.

The chain is built from TRBV18 and TRBJ2-7; TRBD1 might be the D (6 bases). The CDR3 length is 15 residues. From germline, CDR1 is KGHSH and CDR2 LQKENI. Trimming took off 3 bases at V and 2 bases at J, with 14 bases between the two ends. This chain's CDR3 is CASSPMLDSTYEQYF. In DNA form, the CDR3 reads TGTGCCAGCTCACCCATGTTGGACAGCACCTACGAGCAGTACTTC.

The chain couples TRBV11-2 to TRBJ2-3, with 11 bases that match TRBD2. Trimming at V came to 5 bases and at J to 4 bases, leaving 14 bases not matched to a gene. CDR1 is SGHAT, CDR2 FQNNGV, per germline. The CDR3 has 18 residues. The CDR3: CASSRGISGRAVADTQYF. The CDR3 nucleotides are TGTGCCAGCAGCCGCGGCATTAGCGGGAGGGCCGTGGCAGATACGCAGTATTTT.

The chain is built from TRBV19 and TRBJ1-5, with D tentatively TRBD1 (5 bases). CDR3 length equals 15 residues. Germline CDR1 reads LNHDA; CDR2 reads SQIVND (reference sequence). Trimming cost V 3 bases and J 5 bases, with 14 bases left between them. CDR3 DNA sequence: TGTGCCAGTAGTATGCAGCGCAGGGCGGATCAGCCCCAGCATTTT. Its translation: CASSMQRRADQPQHF.

In this sample, this clone turned up a few times. V and J are TRBV30 and TRBJ2-3; perhaps TRBD2 as D (6 bases). V shed 0 bases and J shed 4 bases, with 11 bases lying between them. Per the germline V gene, CDR1 is GTSNPN and CDR2 is SVGIG (reference sequence). CDR3 length: 14 amino acids. The CDR3 DNA is TGTGCCTGGAGTGTTGGGAGGTGGTCAGATACGCAGTATTTT. It is translated as CAWSVGRWSDTQYF.

For the CDR3, the DNA is TGTGCCAGCAGCTTAGGGGGCGAAGGGGTTTTGTTTGGCTACACCTTC. It specifies CASSLGGEGVLFGYTF. The chain couples TRBV7-6 to TRBJ1-2; TRBD1 might be the D (5 bases). The CDR3 extends over 16 amino acids. Looked up from germline, CDR1 is SGHVS and CDR2 is FNYEAQ. Trimming shortened V by 1 base and J by 7 bases, and 19 bases separated the two germline ends.

CDR3 amino acids: CASMTLGGAVSGANVLTF. As DNA, the CDR3 is TGTGCCAGCATGACTTTGGGGGGAGCGGTTTCTGGGGCCAACGTCCTGACTTTC. The chain uses TRBV11-2 and TRBJ2-6; D is possibly TRBD2 (6 bases). The CDR3 runs 18 residues. The germline V gene encodes CDR1 SGHAT and CDR2 FQNNGV. V lost 7 bases and J lost 1, with 20 bases in between.

The rearrangement uses TRBV11-2 and TRBJ1-1; TRBD1 matches at 7 bases. This CDR3 region has 15 residues. Germline V gene lookup returns CDR1 SGHAT and CDR2 FQNNGV. The V gene end was trimmed by 6 bases and the J gene end by 7 bases; junction bases not matched to a gene: 14. The CDR3, as DNA: TGTGCCAGCAGAAATCCGGGACAGCCGGGGAATGAAGCTTTCTTT. It codes for CASRNPGQPGNEAFF.

This chain links TRBV19 with TRBJ2-2, with D possibly matching TRBD2 (6 bases). V lost 7 bases and J 5 bases, leaving 11 bases between the germline ends. The CDR3 spans 13 residues. Germline V gives CDR1 LNHDA, CDR2 SQIVND (reference sequence). The DNA for the CDR3 is TGTGCCAGTACGGCAGGGAGGACCGGGGAGCTGTTTTTT. It is translated as CASTAGRTGELFF.

The gene calls are TRBV5-4 and TRBJ2-6; D ambiguous. Germline CDR1 is SGHNT and CDR2 is YYREEE (reference sequence). This CDR3 is 18 amino acids long. The V gene lost 0 bases and the J gene lost 0 bases, with 13 bases spanning the gap. The CDR3 region is CASSLGVAFSSGANVLTF. As DNA, the CDR3 is TGTGCCAGCAGCTTGGGAGTAGCATTTTCCTCTGGGGCCAACGTCCTGACTTTC. Supplemented by reference TRBV5-4 and TRBJ2-6, the full variable domain reads ETGVTQSPTHLIKTRGQQVTLRCSSQSGHNTVSWYQQALGQGPQFIFQYYREEENGRGNFPPRFSGLQFPNYSSELNVNALELDDSALYLCASSLGVAFSSGANVLTFGAGSRLTVL.

The chain employs TRBV5-6 and TRBJ2-7, with D maybe TRBD2 (5 bases). In germline, CDR1 is SGHDT, CDR2 YYEEEE. Trimming removed 0 bases from V and 0 bases from J, with 7 bases in between. CDR3 size: 14 residues. The CDR3 loop reads CASSLAGISYEQYF. Here the CDR3 DNA reads TGTGCCAGCAGCTTGGCGGGAATCTCCTACGAGCAGTACTTC.

The chain recombines TRBV10-2 with TRBJ1-4; the D is unclear. The CDR3 spans 13 residues. V dropped 8 bases and J dropped 7 bases, with 14 bases sitting between them. Looked up from germline, CDR1 is WSHSY and CDR2 is SAAADI. CDR3 nucleotides: TGCGCCAGCCGGCGGGGTATAGTTGAAAAACTGTTTTTT. It specifies CASRRGIVEKLFF.

The chain employs TRBV29-1 and TRBJ2-1; TRBD2 agrees at 9 bases. Trimming took 4 bases from V and 4 from J; bases not matched to a gene: 5. Germline assignment: CDR1 SQVTM and CDR2 ANQGSEA. This CDR3 spans 14 amino acids. CDR3 protein: CSVVRLAAYNEQFF. The CDR3 DNA reads TGCAGCGTTGTGAGACTAGCGGCATACAATGAGCAGTTCTTC.

The chain employs TRBV6-5 and TRBJ1-2, with D uncertain. The CDR3 sequence is 12 residues long. CDR1 is MNHEY and CDR2 is SVGAGI in the germline V gene. The V end lost 6 bases, the J end lost 0 bases, and 5 bases lay between the germline ends. The CDR3 region is CASSASNYGYTF. DNA of the CDR3: TGTGCCAGCAGCGCGTCTAACTATGGCTACACCTTC.

The CDR3 protein is CASSPTTYNEQFF. In DNA, the CDR3 is TGTGCCAGCAGCCCCACTACCTACAATGAGCAGTTCTTC. This chain connects TRBV7-3 to TRBJ2-1; no clear D gene. The V end lost 5 bases, the J end lost 2 bases, and 7 bases lay between the germline ends. The length of the CDR3 is 13 residues. The germline V gene has CDR1 SGHTA and CDR2 FQGTGA.

This chain links TRBV7-9 with TRBJ2-1; 10 nucleotides match TRBD2. CDR3 size: 14 residues. Trimming at V came to 4 bases and at J to 9 bases, leaving 6 bases not matched to a gene. From germline, CDR1 is SEHNR and CDR2 FQNEAQ (reference sequence). DNA for the CDR3: TGTGCCAGCAGCTCCCTAGCGGGAGAGGTTGAGCAGTTCTTC. It translates to CASSSLAGEVEQFF.

CDR3 nucleotide sequence: TGTGCCAGCAGTGCTTCTATGAACACTGAAGCTTTCTTT. It yields the protein CASSASMNTEAFF. The J gene is TRBJ1-1, the V gene TRBV25-1; D unclear. The CDR3 is 13 residues long. Between the trimmed V and J ends, which lost 4 bases and 0 bases, there was a span of 6 bases. Germline-derived CDR1 and CDR2 are MGHDK and SYGVNS. The variable domain in full, completed from reference TRBV25-1 and TRBJ1-1, reads EADIYQTPRYLVIGTGKKITLECSQTMGHDKMYWYQQDPGMELHLIHYSYGVNSTEKGDLSSESTVSRIRTEHFPLTLESARPSHTSQYLCASSASMNTEAFFGQGTRLTVV.

The chain joins TRBV5-1 to TRBJ2-7; D perhaps matches TRBD2 (6 bases). V lost 3 bases to trimming and J lost 6 bases, with 13 bases between them. The CDR3 is 13 amino acids. Per the germline V gene, CDR1 is SGHRS and CDR2 is YFSETQ. As DNA, the CDR3 is TGCGCCAGCAGCTCCACGGGACTCTTCGAGCAGTACTTC. Its translation is CASSSTGLFEQYF.

This chain connects TRBV28 to TRBJ2-7; 8 bases are a match to TRBD2. Germline CDR1 reads MDHEN; CDR2 reads SYDVKM. V was clipped by 8 bases and J by 4 bases; unmatched bases: 7. The CDR3 runs to 13 residues. This CDR3 is CASGSGSKYEQYF. CDR3 bases: TGTGCCAGCGGGAGCGGGAGTAAGTACGAGCAGTACTTC.

The chain links TRBV4-1 to TRBJ2-7; 9 positions agree with TRBD1. CDR1 and CDR2 from the germline V gene are MGHRA and YSYEKL. The length of the CDR3 is 14 residues. The V gene end was trimmed by 4 bases and the J gene end by 2 bases; junction bases not matched to a gene: 3. As DNA, the CDR3 is TGCGCCAGCAGCCCTCGGACAGGGGCCTACGAGCAGTACTTC. Protein: CASSPRTGAYEQYF.